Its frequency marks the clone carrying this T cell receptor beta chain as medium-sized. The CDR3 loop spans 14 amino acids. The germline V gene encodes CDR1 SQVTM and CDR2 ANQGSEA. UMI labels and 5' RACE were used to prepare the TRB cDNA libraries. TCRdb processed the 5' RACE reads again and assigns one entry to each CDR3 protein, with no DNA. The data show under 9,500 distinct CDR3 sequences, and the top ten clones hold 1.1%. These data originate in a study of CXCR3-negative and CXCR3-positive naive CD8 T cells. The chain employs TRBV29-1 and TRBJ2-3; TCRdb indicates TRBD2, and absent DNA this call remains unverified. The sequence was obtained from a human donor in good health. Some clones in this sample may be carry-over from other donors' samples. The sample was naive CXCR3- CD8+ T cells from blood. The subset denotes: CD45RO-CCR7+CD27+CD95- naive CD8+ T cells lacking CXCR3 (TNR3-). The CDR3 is CSVDGRDSTDTQYF.